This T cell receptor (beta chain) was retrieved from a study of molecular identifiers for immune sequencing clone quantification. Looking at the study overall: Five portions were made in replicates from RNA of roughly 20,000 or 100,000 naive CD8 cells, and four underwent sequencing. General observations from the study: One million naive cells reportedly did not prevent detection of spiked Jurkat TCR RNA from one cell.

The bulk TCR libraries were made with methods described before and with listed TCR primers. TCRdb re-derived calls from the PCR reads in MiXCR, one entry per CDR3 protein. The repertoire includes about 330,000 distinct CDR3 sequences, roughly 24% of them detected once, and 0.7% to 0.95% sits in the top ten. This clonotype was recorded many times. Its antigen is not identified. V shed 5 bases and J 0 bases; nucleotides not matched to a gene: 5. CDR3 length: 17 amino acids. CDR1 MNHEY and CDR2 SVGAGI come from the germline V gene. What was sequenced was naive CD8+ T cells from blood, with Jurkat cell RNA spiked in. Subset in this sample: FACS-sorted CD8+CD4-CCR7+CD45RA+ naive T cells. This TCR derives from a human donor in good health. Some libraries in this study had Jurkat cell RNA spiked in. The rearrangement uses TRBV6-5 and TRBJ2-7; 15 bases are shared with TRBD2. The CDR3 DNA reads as TGTGCCAGCAGTCAGGGACTAGCGGGAGGAAACTCCTACGAGCAGTACTTC. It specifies CASSQGLAGGNSYEQYF.